The clone carrying this T cell receptor beta chain has just a few counts. Its antigen is as yet unknown. Germline CDR1 reads SGHRS; CDR2 reads YFSETQ. The CDR3 extends over 17 amino acids. The V segment lost 0 bases and the J segment 6 bases; nucleotides outside the gene matches: 9. These data belong to a study of T-cell reconstitution after alpha-beta-depleted transplantation in children. The TCRbeta library incorporated unique molecular identifiers. MiXCR, run by TCRdb on the PCR reads, gives a single entry per CDR3 protein. The profile shows about 240,000 distinct CDR3 sequences, about a quarter of them singletons. General study results and limits: Expanded clones from the graft, numbering several hundred, reportedly supplied alpha-beta T cells about two months after transplant. Surviving recipient cells, namely T cells and thymic progenitors, were the source of high day-60 TCRbeta diversity in some patients.

The sample in question was PBMCs, obtained before TCRalphabeta/CD19-depleted stem cell transplant. V gene TRBV5-1 combines with J gene TRBJ2-3, with 11 bases fitting TRBD2. The clonotype originates from a girl aged 2-15 years with Fanconi anemia, due to receive a stem cell transplant. The DNA of the CDR3 is TGCGCCAGCAGCTTGGGATTCACTAGCGGGAGTGGGGATACGCAGTATTTT. Translation gives CASSLGFTSGSGDTQYF.